This T cell receptor (beta chain) was captured by sequencing in a study of blood T cell repertoires in COVID-19. Overall study: Samples representing acute and convalescent COVID-19 were sourced from the United States, Italy and Spain.

Repertoires were generated with immunoSEQ multiplex PCR, while TCRdb's copy carries only in-frame clones and drops some. Of 130,000 to 150,000 clones listed, almost 90% were seen once; the top ten hold roughly a tenth. The germline V and J ends were trimmed by 3 bases and 2 bases, with 11 bases remaining between them. CDR3 length: 15 residues. Germline CDR1 is MDHEN and CDR2 is SYDVKM. Sequenced sample: peripheral blood. The chain recombines TRBV28 with TRBJ1-3, with D possibly TRBD1 on 5 matching bases. The clonotype was recovered from a man over 45 with active or convalescent COVID-19. The CDR3 sequence is CASSFDGGTGNTIYF. CDR3 bases: TGTGCCAGCAGTTTTGACGGGGGAACTGGAAACACCATATATTTT.